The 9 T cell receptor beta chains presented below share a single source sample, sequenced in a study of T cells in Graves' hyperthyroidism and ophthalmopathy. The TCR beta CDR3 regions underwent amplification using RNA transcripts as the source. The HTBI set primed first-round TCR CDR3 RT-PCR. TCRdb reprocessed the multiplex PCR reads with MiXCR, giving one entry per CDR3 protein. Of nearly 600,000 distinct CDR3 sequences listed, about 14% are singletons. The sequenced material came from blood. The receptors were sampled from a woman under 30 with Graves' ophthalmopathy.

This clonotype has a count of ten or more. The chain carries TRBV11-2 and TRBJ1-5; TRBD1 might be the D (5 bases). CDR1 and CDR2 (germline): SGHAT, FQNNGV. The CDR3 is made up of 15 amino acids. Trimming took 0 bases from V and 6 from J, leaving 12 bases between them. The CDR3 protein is CASSLEGVLGQPQHF. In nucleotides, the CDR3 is TGTGCCAGCAGCTTAGAGGGGGTACTCGGTCAGCCCCAGCATTTT.

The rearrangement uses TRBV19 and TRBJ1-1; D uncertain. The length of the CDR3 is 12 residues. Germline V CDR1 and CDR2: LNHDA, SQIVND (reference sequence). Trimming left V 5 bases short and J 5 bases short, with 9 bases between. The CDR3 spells CASSPRRTEAFF. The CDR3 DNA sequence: TGTGCCAGTAGTCCCCGAAGGACTGAAGCTTTCTTT. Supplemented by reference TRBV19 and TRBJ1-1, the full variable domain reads DGGITQSPKYLFRKEGQNVTLSCEQNLNHDAMYWYRQDPGQGLRLIYYSQIVNDFQKGDIAEGYSVSREKKESFPLTVTSAQKNPTAFYLCASSPRRTEAFFGQGTRLTVV.

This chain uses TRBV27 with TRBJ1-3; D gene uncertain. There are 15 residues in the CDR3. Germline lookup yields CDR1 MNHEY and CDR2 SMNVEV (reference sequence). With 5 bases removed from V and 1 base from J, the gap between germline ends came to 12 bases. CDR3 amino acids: CASSPVGASGNTIYF. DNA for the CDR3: TGTGCCAGCAGTCCCGTGGGAGCGTCTGGAAACACCATATATTTT.

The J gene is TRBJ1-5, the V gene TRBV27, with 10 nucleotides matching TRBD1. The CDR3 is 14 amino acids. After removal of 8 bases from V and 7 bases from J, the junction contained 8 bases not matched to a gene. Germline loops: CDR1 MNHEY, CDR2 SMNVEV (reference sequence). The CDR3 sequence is CASRGTGVRQPQHF. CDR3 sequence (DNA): TGTGCCAGCCGCGGGACAGGGGTTCGACAGCCCCAGCATTTT.

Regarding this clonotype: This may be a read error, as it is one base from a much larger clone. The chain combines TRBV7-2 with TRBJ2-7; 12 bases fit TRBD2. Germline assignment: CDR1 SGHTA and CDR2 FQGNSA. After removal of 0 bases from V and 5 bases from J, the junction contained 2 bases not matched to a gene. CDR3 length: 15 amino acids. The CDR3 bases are TGTGCCAGCAGCTTAGCTCTAGCGGGAGGGGACGAGCAGTACTTC. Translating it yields CASSLALAGGDEQYF.

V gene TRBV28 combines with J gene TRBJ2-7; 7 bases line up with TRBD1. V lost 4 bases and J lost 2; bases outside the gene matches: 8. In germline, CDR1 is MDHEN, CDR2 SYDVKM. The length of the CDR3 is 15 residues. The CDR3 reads CASSSSGTVPYEQYF. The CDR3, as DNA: TGTGCCAGCAGTTCATCCGGGACAGTGCCCTACGAGCAGTACTTC.

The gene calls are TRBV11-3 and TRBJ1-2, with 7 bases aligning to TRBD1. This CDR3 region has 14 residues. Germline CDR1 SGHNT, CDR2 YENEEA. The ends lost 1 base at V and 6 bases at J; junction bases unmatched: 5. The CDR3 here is CASSLGQGTDGYTF. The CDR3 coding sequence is TGTGCCAGCAGCTTAGGACAGGGTACGGATGGCTACACCTTC.

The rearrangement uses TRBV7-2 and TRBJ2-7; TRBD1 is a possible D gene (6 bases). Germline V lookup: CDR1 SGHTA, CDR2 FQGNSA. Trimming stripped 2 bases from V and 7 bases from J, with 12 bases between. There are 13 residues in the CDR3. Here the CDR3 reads CASSLLQGEEQYF. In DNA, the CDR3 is TGTGCCAGCAGCTTACTACAGGGAGAAGAGCAGTACTTC.

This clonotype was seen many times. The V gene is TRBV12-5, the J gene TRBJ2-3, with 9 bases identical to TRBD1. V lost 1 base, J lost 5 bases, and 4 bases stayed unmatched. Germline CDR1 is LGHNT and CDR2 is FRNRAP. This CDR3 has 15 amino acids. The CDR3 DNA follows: TGTGCTAGTGGTTTGGCCGGGGACAGGGAAGATACGCAGTATTTT. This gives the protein CASGLAGDREDTQYF.